These 23 T cell receptor beta chains share one sample of origin, sequenced in a study of Tregs in tolerant kidney transplant recipients. TCRdb's table, derived via immunoSEQ multiplex PCR, lists solely in-frame clones and lacks some. The sample shows under 300,000 clones, approximately 83% of them seen only once. Sequencing input: CD4+ T cells from blood. The origin of the receptors is a human donor in good health.

This chain uses TRBV7-9 with TRBJ2-4, with TRBD1 matching 7 bases. Looked up from germline, CDR1 is SEHNR and CDR2 is FQNEAQ (reference sequence). V shed 3 bases and J 0 bases; nucleotides not matched to a gene: 5. CDR3 length: 16 residues. Here the CDR3 reads CASSFGDRVAKNIQYF. The CDR3 coding sequence is TGTGCCAGCAGCTTCGGGGACAGAGTAGCCAAAAACATTCAGTACTTC.

The chain carries TRBV27 and TRBJ1-1, with D possibly matching TRBD1 (5 bases). Germline V gene lookup returns CDR1 MNHEY and CDR2 SMNVEV (reference sequence). This CDR3 contains 14 residues. Trimming shortened V by 4 bases and J by 5 bases, and 14 bases separated the two germline ends. The CDR3 DNA reads TGTGCCAGCAGTTACCAGGGTGATGGGACTGAAGCTTTCTTT. Translating it yields CASSYQGDGTEAFF.

The chain combines TRBV4-2 with TRBJ1-1; 9 bases align to TRBD1. Germline V gene sequence: CDR1 LGHNA, CDR2 YNFKEQ. The CDR3 covers 17 residues. Trimming removed 1 base from V and 2 bases from J; junction bases left unmatched: 8. CDR3 DNA sequence: TGTGCCAGCAGCCAAGCCGGGACAGGGAGGATAAACACTGAAGCTTTCTTT. It codes for CASSQAGTGRINTEAFF.

The chain uses TRBV6-5 and TRBJ1-2; unclear D gene. V gave up 5 bases and J gave up 8 bases, with 12 bases separating them. CDR1 and CDR2 from the germline V gene are MNHEY and SVGAGI. There are 12 residues in the CDR3. The CDR3 coding sequence is TGTGCCAGCAGTACCGAGATTGGAGGCTACACCTTC. Its protein is CASSTEIGGYTF.

The chain combines TRBV2 with TRBJ2-3; D not resolved. Between the trimmed V and J ends, which lost 5 bases and 6 bases, there was a span of 6 bases. The germline CDR1 and CDR2 sequences are SNHLY and FYNNEI. The CDR3 is 11 amino acids. Here the CDR3 reads CASSSQDTQYF. For the CDR3, the DNA is TGTGCCAGCAGTTCACAGGATACGCAGTATTTT.

The rearrangement links TRBV6-5 to TRBJ1-2, with TRBD1 as a possible D gene (5 bases). CDR1 and CDR2 from the germline V gene are MNHEY and SVGAGI. This CDR3 has 15 residues. The germline V and J ends were trimmed by 7 bases and 4 bases, with 19 bases remaining between them. CDR3: CASTPAGDRGYGYTF. The CDR3 region has the DNA TGTGCCAGCACTCCGGCGGGGGACCGGGGCTATGGCTACACCTTC.

This clone was counted once. The rearrangement joins TRBV15 to TRBJ2-7; D is unclear. The CDR3 extends over 15 amino acids. Looked up from germline, CDR1 is LNHNV and CDR2 is YYDKDF (reference sequence). Trimming took 3 bases from V and 2 from J, leaving 14 bases between them. This CDR3 reads CATSSPVAAAYEQYF. The CDR3 DNA reads TGTGCCACCAGCAGCCCAGTGGCAGCCGCCTACGAGCAGTACTTC.

This clone was seen once. CDR3 residues: CASRFASAYEQYF. The CDR3 DNA is TGTGCCAGCAGGTTCGCTTCGGCCTACGAGCAGTACTTC. The chain couples TRBV6-1 to TRBJ2-7; D remains ambiguous. This CDR3 has 13 amino acids. The V end lost 6 bases, the J end lost 2 bases, and 11 bases lay between the germline ends. From germline, CDR1 is MNHNS and CDR2 SASEGT.

Only one count was recorded for this clone. CDR3: CASSEGLHREQFF. CDR3 DNA sequence: TGTGCCAGCAGTGAAGGGCTGCACCGGGAGCAGTTCTTC. The rearrangement links TRBV2 to TRBJ2-1; D not resolved. With 1 base removed from V and 10 bases from J, the gap between germline ends came to 11 bases. From germline, CDR1 is SNHLY and CDR2 FYNNEI. The CDR3 runs 13 residues.

The chain couples TRBV19 to TRBJ2-2; a possible D gene is TRBD1 (6 bases). The V gene's germline CDR1 is LNHDA and CDR2 SQIVND (reference sequence). Between the trimmed V and J ends, which lost 6 bases and 3 bases, there was a span of 17 bases. CDR3 length equals 16 residues. The CDR3 loop is CASRPITGSDTGELFF. DNA for the CDR3: TGTGCCAGTAGACCAATAACAGGGTCGGACACCGGGGAGCTGTTTTTT. Full variable domain (missing parts from reference TRBV19 and TRBJ2-2): DGGITQSPKYLFRKEGQNVTLSCEQNLNHDAMYWYRQDPGQGLRLIYYSQIVNDFQKGDIAEGYSVSREKKESFPLTVTSAQKNPTAFYLCASRPITGSDTGELFFGEGSRLTVL.

This chain connects TRBV7-8 to TRBJ2-1, with 9 nucleotides matching TRBD1. J was trimmed by 7 bases and V by 1 base; bases with no gene match: 11. CDR1 and CDR2 (germline): SGHVS, FQNEAQ. The CDR3 consists of 17 residues. The CDR3 loop is CASSLGAQGANRNEQFF. Written as DNA, the CDR3 is TGTGCCAGCAGCTTAGGAGCACAGGGGGCGAATAGGAATGAGCAGTTCTTC.

Comments on this clone: An end of the junction does not agree with germline; a read error may underlie this. The chain couples TRBV7-9 to TRBJ2-1, with TRBD2 identical over 10 bases. Germline V gene data show CDR1 as SEHNR and CDR2 as FQNEAQ (reference sequence). The CDR3 sequence is 15 residues long. CDR3 nucleotides: TGTGCCAGCAGCGTAGCGGGGGGTCGGGTAGGGGAGCAGTTCTTC. Translating gives CASSVAGGRVGEQFF.

The chain employs TRBV7-6 and TRBJ1-2, with D uncertain. Germline CDR1 is SGHVS and CDR2 is FNYEAQ. The V gene lost 5 bases and the J gene lost 7 bases, with 14 bases spanning the gap. The CDR3 runs to 13 residues. CDR3 DNA sequence: TGTGCCAGCAGCGCCGGACCCCTCGGTGGCTACACCTTC. Protein: CASSAGPLGGYTF.

The V gene is TRBV9, the J gene TRBJ2-1; TRBD1 aligns across 8 bases. The germline V gene has CDR1 SGDLS and CDR2 YYNGEE. There are 21 residues in the CDR3. The trim removed 4 bases at V and 4 bases at J, leaving 25 bases unmatched. CDR3 nucleotides: TGTGCCAGCAGCACGCGAAGCCAAAAGACAGGGGTTGAAATCGGTTACAATGAGCAGTTCTTC. Translated: CASSTRSQKTGVEIGYNEQFF.

The chain joins TRBV6-5 to TRBJ1-6; 7 bases map to TRBD1. The CDR3 runs to 15 residues. In germline, CDR1 is MNHEY, CDR2 SVGAGI. With 0 bases clipped from V and 8 bases from J, the junction kept 4 bases outside the gene matches. The CDR3 bases are TGTGCCAGCAGTTACTCGGGAGGGGGCGATTCACCCCTCCACTTT. Its protein is CASSYSGGGDSPLHF.

V gene TRBV5-1 combines with J gene TRBJ2-7; 9 bases match TRBD1. The length of the CDR3 is 16 residues. The trim removed 0 bases at V and 2 bases at J, leaving 6 bases unmatched. Germline CDR1 reads SGHRS; CDR2 reads YFSETQ. The CDR3 DNA follows: TGCGCCAGCAGCTTGGCCCCCGGGACAGGGACCTACGAGCAGTACTTC. Amino acid sequence: CASSLAPGTGTYEQYF.

The V call is TRBV10-3, the J call TRBJ1-5; no firm D call. The CDR3 is made up of 16 amino acids. V was trimmed by 1 base and J by 1 base, leaving 11 bases between them. The germline CDR1 and CDR2 sequences are ENHRY and SYGVKD. Written as DNA, the CDR3 is TGTGCCATCAGTGAGTATGGGATCCTAAGCAATCAGCCCCAGCATTTT. The encoded protein is CAISEYGILSNQPQHF.

This chain joins TRBV7-9 and TRBJ1-4; TRBD1 might be the D (5 bases). The CDR3 is 16 residues long. Germline V gene data show CDR1 as SEHNR and CDR2 as FQNEAQ (reference sequence). V shed 6 bases and J shed 0 bases, with 14 bases lying between them. CDR3 in DNA: TGTGCCAGCAGGGTATTGGGGCAAGCAACTAATGAAAAACTGTTTTTT. This codes for CASRVLGQATNEKLFF.

The chain links TRBV27 to TRBJ2-7; 8 nucleotides agree with TRBD1. CDR1 is MNHEY and CDR2 is SMNVEV in the germline V gene (reference sequence). CDR3 length: 14 residues. J lost 6 bases, V lost 5 bases, and 9 bases had no gene match. As DNA, the CDR3 is TGTGCCAGCAGTACGACAGGGGCTGGAGGCGAGCAGTACTTC. This encodes CASSTTGAGGEQYF.

Here the CDR3 DNA reads TGTGCCAGTAGTATTCTCTTGCCCGGGGACTATGGCTACACCTTC. Translating it yields CASSILLPGDYGYTF. The rearrangement joins TRBV19 to TRBJ1-2; no clear D. V lost 3 bases and J 3 bases, leaving 14 bases between the germline ends. Germline-derived CDR1 and CDR2 are LNHDA and SQIVND (reference sequence). CDR3 length: 15 amino acids.

The J gene is TRBJ2-5, the V gene TRBV5-1; maybe TRBD1 (5 bases). Near its end, the DNA agrees better with TRBJ2-7, so the J call may be wrong. This CDR3 spans 15 amino acids. CDR1 SGHRS and CDR2 YFSETQ come from the germline V gene. The CDR3 region has the DNA TGCGCCAGCAGCTCTGCAGTGACCACAGGTTACGAGCAGTACTTC. This gives the protein CASSSAVTTGYEQYF.

The rearrangement uses TRBV6-5 and TRBJ2-3, with a weak D call TRBD2 (6 bases). This CDR3 is built from 13 residues. CDR1 is MNHEY and CDR2 is SVGAGI in the germline V gene. With 6 bases removed from V and 2 bases from J, the gap between germline ends came to 9 bases. The CDR3, as DNA: TGTGCCAGCAGAACGGGAGACACAGATACGCAGTATTTT. Its translation is CASRTGDTDTQYF.

This chain links TRBV5-6 with TRBJ1-4; D is unresolved. CDR1 and CDR2 from the germline V gene are SGHDT and YYEEEE. V was clipped by 0 bases and J by 4 bases, with 13 bases between them. The CDR3 extends over 16 amino acids. CDR3 sequence: CASSLVGGRYNEKLFF. The CDR3 bases are TGTGCCAGCAGCTTGGTTGGAGGCCGGTATAATGAAAAACTGTTTTTT.